The rows below give T cell receptor beta chains drawn from one sample of a study of low-dose radiotherapy and immunotherapy resistance in tumors. TCRdb analysed the reads with MiXCR anew, one entry per CDR3 protein. This sample carries 95,000 to 100,000 distinct CDR3 sequences, around 21% of them seen once, and the ten largest clones take approximately 4%. The input for sequencing was PBMCs, taken after low-dose radiotherapy plus immunotherapy. Receptors originate from a male donor with prostate cancer. The CDR3 runs from the conserved cysteine through the conserved F or W. The D gene is left open where the match is weak. For some rows the clone size is stated as once, few or many, or as a class when expanded; others skip it.

abundance: many
len: 12
d_gene: -
j_gene: TRBJ2-7
v_gene: TRBV6-2/TRBV6-3
CDR3aa: CASRRDLYEQYF
CDR3nt: TGTGCCAGCAGGCGGGACTTATACGAGCAGTACTTC

abundance: many
len: 16
d_gene: -
j_gene: TRBJ2-6
v_gene: TRBV3-1
CDR3aa: CASTRTALSGANVLTF
CDR3nt: TGTGCCAGCACGAGGACAGCCCTTTCTGGGGCCAACGTCCTGACTTTC

abundance: -
len: 16
d_gene: -
j_gene: TRBJ2-5
v_gene: TRBV15
CDR3aa: CATSRDPGQGRETQYF
CDR3nt: TGTGCCACCAGCAGAGATCCGGGACAAGGACGTGAGACCCAGTACTTC

abundance: many
len: 14
d_gene: -
j_gene: TRBJ2-1
v_gene: TRBV20-1
CDR3aa: CSADPSGAYNEQFF
CDR3nt: TGCAGTGCTGACCCCTCGGGGGCCTACAATGAGCAGTTCTTC

abundance: -
len: 15
d_gene: -
j_gene: TRBJ2-6
v_gene: TRBV6-2/TRBV6-3
CDR3aa: CASAPPVSGANVLTF
CDR3nt: TGTGCCAGCGCCCCCCCCGTCTCTGGGGCCAACGTCCTGACTTTC

abundance: once
len: 12
d_gene: -
j_gene: TRBJ2-7
v_gene: TRBV3-1
CDR3aa: CASSHGDRAKYF
CDR3nt: TGTGCCAGCAGCCATGGGGACCGTGCTAAGTACTTC

abundance: many
len: 16
d_gene: -
j_gene: TRBJ2-3
v_gene: TRBV18
CDR3aa: CASSPPGSGRTDTQYF
CDR3nt: TGTGCCAGCTCACCACCTGGGTCAGGTCGCACAGATACGCAGTATTTT

abundance: many
len: 12
d_gene: -
j_gene: TRBJ2-1
v_gene: TRBV19
CDR3aa: CASSIVSNEQFF
CDR3nt: TGTGCCAGTAGTATAGTTAGCAATGAGCAGTTCTTC

abundance: -
len: 12
d_gene: -
j_gene: TRBJ2-3
v_gene: TRBV5-4
CDR3aa: CASSPGTDTQYF
CDR3nt: TGTGCCAGCAGCCCAGGTACAGATACGCAGTATTTT

abundance: -
len: 15
d_gene: TRBD2
j_gene: TRBJ2-3
v_gene: TRBV28
CDR3aa: CASSPRTSGGATQYF
CDR3nt: TGTGCCAGCAGTCCCCGGACTAGCGGGGGGGCAACGCAGTATTTT

abundance: many
len: 16
d_gene: TRBD1
j_gene: TRBJ2-3
v_gene: TRBV18
CDR3aa: CASSPGQGMSTDTQYF
CDR3nt: TGTGCCAGCTCGCCAGGACAGGGTATGAGCACAGATACGCAGTATTTT

abundance: many
len: 14
d_gene: -
j_gene: TRBJ1-4
v_gene: TRBV6-6
CDR3aa: CASSYLATNEKLFF
CDR3nt: TGTGCCAGCAGTTACCTTGCAACTAATGAAAAACTGTTTTTT

abundance: -
len: 14
d_gene: -
j_gene: TRBJ1-1
v_gene: TRBV12-3/TRBV12-4
CDR3aa: CASKSGTRNTEAFF
CDR3nt: TGTGCCAGCAAATCCGGGACACGTAACACTGAAGCTTTCTTT

abundance: many
len: 14
d_gene: -
j_gene: TRBJ1-3
v_gene: TRBV19
CDR3aa: CASSITGLGNTIYF
CDR3nt: TGTGCCAGTAGCATAACAGGGTTGGGAAACACCATATATTTT

abundance: many
len: 14
d_gene: -
j_gene: TRBJ2-1
v_gene: TRBV24-1
CDR3aa: CATSDGGSYNEQFF
CDR3nt: TGTGCCACCAGTGATGGTGGTTCCTACAATGAGCAGTTCTTC

abundance: -
len: 24
d_gene: -
j_gene: TRBJ2-5
v_gene: TRBV6-4
CDR3aa: CASSDSAVYFCASDSRLGQETQYF
CDR3nt: -

abundance: many
len: 15
d_gene: -
j_gene: TRBJ2-1
v_gene: TRBV11-2
CDR3aa: CASSLAGPLYNEQFF
CDR3nt: TGTGCCAGCAGCTTAGCGGGTCCGCTGTACAATGAGCAGTTCTTC

abundance: many
len: 14
d_gene: TRBD2
j_gene: TRBJ2-4
v_gene: TRBV11-2
CDR3aa: CASSFSGGASIQYF
CDR3nt: TGTGCCAGCAGCTTTAGCGGGGGGGCGAGCATTCAGTACTTC

abundance: many
len: 14
d_gene: -
j_gene: TRBJ2-2
v_gene: TRBV6-1
CDR3aa: CASSEVRDAGELFF
CDR3nt: TGTGCCAGCAGTGAAGTTCGGGACGCCGGGGAGCTGTTTTTT

abundance: many
len: 16
d_gene: -
j_gene: TRBJ2-3
v_gene: TRBV3-1
CDR3aa: CASSPRTPSGPDTQYF
CDR3nt: TGTGCCAGCAGCCCACGGACCCCGTCGGGGCCAGATACGCAGTATTTT

abundance: few
len: 14
d_gene: -
j_gene: TRBJ1-1
v_gene: TRBV7-8
CDR3aa: CASSLGRGGTEAFF
CDR3nt: TGTGCCAGCAGCTTGGGACGGGGAGGCACTGAAGCTTTCTTT

abundance: -
len: 16
d_gene: TRBD2
j_gene: TRBJ2-3
v_gene: TRBV5-4
CDR3aa: CASSPLAGERTDTQYF
CDR3nt: TGTGCCAGCAGCCCCCTAGCGGGGGAGCGCACAGATACGCAGTATTTT

abundance: many
len: 14
d_gene: -
j_gene: TRBJ1-4
v_gene: TRBV10-3
CDR3aa: CAISESRGDEKLFF
CDR3nt: TGTGCCATCAGTGAGTCGAGGGGAGATGAAAAACTGTTTTTT

abundance: -
len: 12
d_gene: -
j_gene: TRBJ1-2
v_gene: TRBV11-2
CDR3aa: CASSQTNYGYTF
CDR3nt: TGTGCCAGCAGCCAAACAAACTATGGCTACACCTTC

abundance: -
len: 14
d_gene: -
j_gene: TRBJ1-5
v_gene: TRBV18
CDR3aa: CASSPSEVWQPQHF
CDR3nt: TGTGCCAGCTCGCCCTCGGAGGTTTGGCAGCCCCAGCATTTT

abundance: many
len: 14
d_gene: -
j_gene: TRBJ2-5
v_gene: TRBV11-1
CDR3aa: CASSYETRTETQYF
CDR3nt: TGTGCCAGCAGCTACGAGACAAGGACAGAGACCCAGTACTTC

abundance: -
len: 16
d_gene: -
j_gene: TRBJ2-5
v_gene: TRBV28
CDR3aa: CASTPRAGADQETQYF
CDR3nt: TGTGCCAGCACTCCTCGGGCAGGGGCGGATCAAGAGACCCAGTACTTC

abundance: many
len: 16
d_gene: -
j_gene: TRBJ2-5
v_gene: TRBV5-1
CDR3aa: CASSWSGGGREETQYF
CDR3nt: TGCGCCAGCAGCTGGAGTGGTGGCGGCCGGGAGGAGACCCAGTACTTC

abundance: many
len: 18
d_gene: -
j_gene: TRBJ1-4
v_gene: TRBV13
CDR3aa: CASRVLGTAESTNEKLFF
CDR3nt: TGTGCCAGCCGCGTTTTAGGGACGGCTGAATCAACTAATGAAAAACTGTTTTTT

abundance: many
len: 15
d_gene: -
j_gene: TRBJ1-4
v_gene: TRBV25-1
CDR3aa: CASSRGTVTNEKLFF
CDR3nt: TGTGCCAGCAGTCGTGGGACGGTGACGAATGAAAAACTGTTTTTT

abundance: many
len: 17
d_gene: -
j_gene: TRBJ2-7
v_gene: TRBV21-1
CDR3aa: CASSKDLTTESSYEQYF
CDR3nt: TGTGCCAGCAGCAAGGACCTGACGACAGAGAGCTCCTACGAGCAGTACTTC

abundance: many
len: 15
d_gene: -
j_gene: TRBJ1-5
v_gene: TRBV3-1
CDR3aa: CASSRPLTGNQPQHF
CDR3nt: TGTGCCAGCAGCCGCCCCCTGACGGGCAATCAGCCCCAGCATTTT

abundance: many
len: 13
d_gene: -
j_gene: TRBJ2-5
v_gene: TRBV20-1
CDR3aa: CSATPGSQETQYF
CDR3nt: TGCAGTGCGACACCGGGCAGCCAAGAGACCCAGTACTTC

abundance: many
len: 14
d_gene: -
j_gene: TRBJ1-1
v_gene: TRBV5-1
CDR3aa: CASSLQRGRTEAFF
CDR3nt: TGCGCCAGCAGCCTGCAGAGGGGGAGAACTGAAGCTTTCTTT

abundance: -
len: 13
d_gene: -
j_gene: TRBJ1-6
v_gene: TRBV24-1
CDR3aa: CATSATVNSPLHF
CDR3nt: TGTGCCACCAGTGCGACCGTAAATTCACCCCTCCACTTT

abundance: many
len: 13
d_gene: -
j_gene: TRBJ2-7
v_gene: TRBV20-1
CDR3aa: CSARRGSYYEQYF
CDR3nt: TGCAGTGCTAGAAGAGGATCGTATTACGAGCAGTACTTC

abundance: many
len: 14
d_gene: TRBD1
j_gene: TRBJ1-2
v_gene: TRBV4-1
CDR3aa: CASRLGQGSGGYTF
CDR3nt: TGCGCCAGCAGGCTCGGACAGGGGAGTGGAGGCTACACCTTC

abundance: many
len: 15
d_gene: -
j_gene: TRBJ2-5
v_gene: TRBV9
CDR3aa: CASSLWTAPQETQYF
CDR3nt: TGTGCCAGCAGCCTCTGGACAGCTCCACAAGAGACCCAGTACTTC

abundance: few
len: 15
d_gene: -
j_gene: TRBJ1-1
v_gene: TRBV6-2/TRBV6-3
CDR3aa: CASSYGQGQNTEAFF
CDR3nt: TGTGCCAGCAGTTACGGGCAGGGGCAGAACACTGAAGCTTTCTTT

abundance: many
len: 15
d_gene: -
j_gene: TRBJ1-4
v_gene: TRBV7-6
CDR3aa: CASSLEPAKGEKLFF
CDR3nt: TGTGCCAGCAGCTTAGAGCCAGCTAAGGGGGAAAAACTGTTTTTT

abundance: -
len: 14
d_gene: -
j_gene: TRBJ1-1
v_gene: TRBV7-2
CDR3aa: CASSSRAGAAEAFF
CDR3nt: TGTGCCAGCAGCTCACGCGCGGGGGCCGCTGAAGCTTTCTTT

abundance: -
len: 16
d_gene: TRBD2
j_gene: TRBJ2-1
v_gene: TRBV5-8
CDR3aa: CASSVLSGGGHNEQFF
CDR3nt: TGTGCCAGCAGCGTACTTTCCGGGGGGGGCCACAATGAGCAGTTCTTC

abundance: many
len: 15
d_gene: TRBD2
j_gene: TRBJ2-1
v_gene: TRBV7-2
CDR3aa: CASSRGLGGWNEQFF
CDR3nt: TGTGCCAGCAGCCGGGGACTAGGGGGTTGGAATGAGCAGTTCTTC

abundance: many
len: 14
d_gene: TRBD1
j_gene: TRBJ2-1
v_gene: TRBV12-3/TRBV12-4
CDR3aa: CASSPTGGYNEQFF
CDR3nt: TGTGCCAGCAGCCCGACAGGGGGCTACAATGAGCAGTTCTTC

abundance: many
len: 15
d_gene: TRBD1
j_gene: TRBJ2-4
v_gene: TRBV2
CDR3aa: CASRDRKLAKNIQYF
CDR3nt: TGTGCCAGCAGGGACAGGAAACTAGCCAAAAACATTCAGTACTTC

abundance: many
len: 13
d_gene: -
j_gene: TRBJ1-2
v_gene: TRBV29-1
CDR3aa: CSVESGTEYGYTF
CDR3nt: TGCAGCGTTGAATCCGGGACTGAGTATGGCTACACCTTC

abundance: -
len: 18
d_gene: -
j_gene: TRBJ2-3
v_gene: TRBV19
CDR3aa: CASSMAKRRGFSTDTQYF
CDR3nt: TGTGCCAGTAGTATGGCCAAGCGGAGGGGTTTCAGCACAGATACGCAGTATTTT

abundance: many
len: 15
d_gene: -
j_gene: TRBJ2-2
v_gene: TRBV5-6
CDR3aa: CASSRGGHNTGELFF
CDR3nt: TGTGCCAGCAGCCGTGGGGGACATAACACCGGGGAGCTGTTTTTT

abundance: many
len: 14
d_gene: -
j_gene: TRBJ2-5
v_gene: TRBV5-1
CDR3aa: CASSSTGTEETQYF
CDR3nt: TGCGCCAGCAGCTCTACAGGGACGGAAGAGACCCAGTACTTC